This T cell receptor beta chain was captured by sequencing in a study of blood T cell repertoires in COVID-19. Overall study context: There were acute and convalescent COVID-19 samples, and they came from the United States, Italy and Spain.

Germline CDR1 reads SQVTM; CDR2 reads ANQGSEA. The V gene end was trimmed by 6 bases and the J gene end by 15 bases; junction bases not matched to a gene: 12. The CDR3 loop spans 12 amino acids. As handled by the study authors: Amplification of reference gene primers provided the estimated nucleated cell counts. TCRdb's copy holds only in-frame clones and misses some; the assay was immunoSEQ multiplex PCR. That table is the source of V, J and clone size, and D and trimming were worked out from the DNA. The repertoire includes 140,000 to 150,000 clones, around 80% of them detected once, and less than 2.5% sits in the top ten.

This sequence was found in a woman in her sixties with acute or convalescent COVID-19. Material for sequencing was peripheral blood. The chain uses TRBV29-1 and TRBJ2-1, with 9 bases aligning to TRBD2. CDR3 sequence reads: CSVGTSWRDLFF. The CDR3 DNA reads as TGCAGCGTCGGGACTAGCTGGCGGGATTTGTTCTTC.